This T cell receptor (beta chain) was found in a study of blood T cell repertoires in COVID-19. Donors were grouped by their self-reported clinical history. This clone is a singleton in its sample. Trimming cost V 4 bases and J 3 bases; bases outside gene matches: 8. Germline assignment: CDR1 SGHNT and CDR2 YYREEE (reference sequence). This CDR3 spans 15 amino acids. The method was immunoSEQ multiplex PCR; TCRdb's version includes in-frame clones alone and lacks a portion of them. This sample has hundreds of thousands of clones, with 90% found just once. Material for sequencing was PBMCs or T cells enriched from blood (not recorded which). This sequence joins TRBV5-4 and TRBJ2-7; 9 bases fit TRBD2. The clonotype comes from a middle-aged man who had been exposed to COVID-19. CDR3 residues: CASSRGSGGYYEQYF. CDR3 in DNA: TGTGCCAGCAGCCGAGGTAGCGGGGGCTACTACGAGCAGTACTTC. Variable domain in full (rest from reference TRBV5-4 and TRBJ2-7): ETGVTQSPTHLIKTRGQQVTLRCSSQSGHNTVSWYQQALGQGPQFIFQYYREEENGRGNFPPRFSGLQFPNYSSELNVNALELDDSALYLCASSRGSGGYYEQYFGPGTRLTVT.